These 20 T cell receptor beta chains originate from one sample sequenced in a study of blood T cell repertoires in COVID-19. Assay used: immunoSEQ multiplex PCR; TCRdb lists only in-frame clones, some missing. The sample holds roughly 250,000 clones, roughly 82% seen once. The sample consisted of peripheral blood. All receptors come from a woman at least 80 years old with active or convalescent COVID-19.

This clone was counted a single time. The CDR3 region has the DNA TGCGCCAGCAGCCAAGATCAGGTCCTGAACACTGAAGCTTTCTTT. This translates into CASSQDQVLNTEAFF. This chain uses TRBV4-1 with TRBJ1-1, with no clear D. V was cut by 0 bases and J by 0 bases, with 8 bases left in between. Per the germline V gene, CDR1 is MGHRA and CDR2 is YSYEKL. The CDR3 runs 15 residues.

This clone was seen a single time. The chain joins TRBV6-6 to TRBJ2-4; TRBD1 matches at 11 bases. Germline V gene lookup returns CDR1 MNHNY and CDR2 SVGAGI (reference sequence). The ends lost 6 bases at V and 4 bases at J; junction bases unmatched: 8. This CDR3 has 16 residues. This chain's CDR3 is CASSQPGQGVKNIQYF. CDR3 sequence (DNA): TGTGCCAGCAGCCAACCGGGACAGGGGGTAAAAAACATTCAGTACTTC.

The chain carries TRBV18 and TRBJ2-3; 9 bases fit TRBD2. CDR1 and CDR2 from the germline V gene are KGHSH and LQKENI. Trimming cost V 4 bases and J 2 bases; bases outside gene matches: 7. The CDR3 covers 16 residues. The CDR3 DNA reads TGTGCCAGCTCACATCTAGCGGGGCAATTCACAGATACGCAGTATTTT. Translated: CASSHLAGQFTDTQYF.

The chain has TRBV6-1 and TRBJ2-3; no reliable D call. Looked up from germline, CDR1 is MNHNS and CDR2 is SASEGT. V lost 2 bases and J 0 bases, leaving 6 bases between the germline ends. This CDR3 is built from 14 residues. In nucleotides, the CDR3 is TGTGCCAGCAGTGAAAGCAGGAGCACAGATACGCAGTATTTT. It is translated as CASSESRSTDTQYF.

The rearrangement uses TRBV19 and TRBJ1-1, with D unclear. CDR1 and CDR2 (germline): LNHDA, SQIVND (reference sequence). V lost 8 bases, J lost 6 bases, and 19 bases lay in between. The CDR3 is 14 amino acids. The CDR3 sequence is CASREQPQTAEAFF. The CDR3 region has the DNA TGTGCCAGTCGGGAACAACCGCAAACGGCTGAAGCTTTCTTT.

The chain uses TRBV5-1 and TRBJ1-1; 10 nucleotides match TRBD1. The CDR3 loop spans 16 amino acids. V lost 0 bases to trimming and J lost 0 bases; unmatched junction nucleotides: 2. Per the germline V gene, CDR1 is SGHRS and CDR2 is YFSETQ. The CDR3: CASSLEGQGLNTEAFF. CDR3 nucleotides: TGCGCCAGCAGCTTGGAGGGACAGGGGCTGAACACTGAAGCTTTCTTT. The complete variable domain, with remaining parts taken from reference TRBV5-1 and TRBJ1-1, reads KAGVTQTPRYLIKTRGQQVTLSCSPISGHRSVSWYQQTPGQGLQFLFEYFSETQRNKGNFPGRFSGRQFSNSRSEMNVSTLELGDSALYLCASSLEGQGLNTEAFFGQGTRLTVV.

The table lists this clone with a few counts. The chain is built from TRBV7-2 and TRBJ1-4; 8 nucleotides align to TRBD1. CDR3 length equals 15 residues. J lost 7 bases, V lost 1 base, and 5 bases had no gene match. Germline V gene data show CDR1 as SGHTA and CDR2 as FQGNSA. The CDR3 sequence: CASSLDSRGREKLFF. CDR3 nucleotides: TGTGCCAGCAGCTTAGATAGCAGGGGGCGTGAAAAACTGTTTTTT.

V usage is TRBV5-1 and J usage is TRBJ2-5; 7 positions match TRBD2. With 10 bases clipped from V and 5 bases from J, the junction kept 11 bases outside the gene matches. Germline values: CDR1 SGHRS, CDR2 YFSETQ. The CDR3 consists of 13 residues. This CDR3 reads CALSEGRGETQYF. CDR3 nucleotides: TGCGCCCTCTCCGAGGGGCGGGGGGAGACCCAGTACTTC.

The chain uses TRBV28 and TRBJ2-7, with D possibly TRBD2 on 5 matching bases. The germline V gene has CDR1 MDHEN and CDR2 SYDVKM. The CDR3 spans 15 residues. The V and J ends lost 4 bases and 3 bases respectively, with 16 bases between them. This CDR3 reads CASSSIGVGNYEQYF. CDR3 in DNA: TGTGCCAGCAGTTCCATCGGGGTGGGGAACTACGAGCAGTACTTC.

The V call is TRBV24-1, the J call TRBJ1-5; D perhaps matches TRBD1 (6 bases). V lost 3 bases to trimming and J lost 6 bases, with 11 bases between them. The CDR3 contains 14 residues. Germline values: CDR1 KGHDR, CDR2 SFDVKD. CDR3 amino acids: CATSDRGGSQPQHF. CDR3 coding DNA: TGTGCCACCAGTGATCGTGGGGGCAGTCAGCCCCAGCATTTT.

This chain connects TRBV11-3 to TRBJ2-2, with D possibly TRBD1 on 5 matching bases. Trimming removed 1 base at V and 5 bases at J, with 5 bases between. CDR1 is SGHNT, CDR2 YENEEA, per germline. The CDR3 runs to 13 residues. The CDR3 DNA reads as TGTGCCAGCAGCTTAGCAGGGACCGGGGAGCTGTTTTTT. Translated, it gives CASSLAGTGELFF.

The sample holds one count of this clone. The chain has TRBV10-3 and TRBJ1-1; the D gene is possibly TRBD1 (5 bases). The V end was cut by 0 bases, the J end by 4 bases, with 9 bases between. From germline, CDR1 is ENHRY and CDR2 SYGVKD. The CDR3 contains 14 residues. DNA of the CDR3: TGTGCCATCAGTGAGTCCGCAGGGATCACTGAAGCTTTCTTT. Translation: CAISESAGITEAFF.

The chain joins TRBV11-3 to TRBJ2-5; D unclear. CDR1 and CDR2 (germline): SGHNT, YENEEA. This CDR3 has 13 amino acids. The V gene lost 1 base and the J gene lost 4 bases, with 7 bases spanning the gap. The CDR3 here is CASSLGQRETQYF. The CDR3 DNA reads TGTGCCAGCAGCTTAGGGCAACGAGAGACCCAGTACTTC.

V gene TRBV19 combines with J gene TRBJ1-6; D unclear. V gave up 9 bases and J gave up 3 bases, with 9 bases separating them. The CDR3 spans 13 residues. From germline, CDR1 is LNHDA and CDR2 SQIVND (reference sequence). CDR3 loop: CASRPGYNSPLHF. The CDR3, as DNA: TGTGCCAGCCGACCAGGCTATAATTCACCCCTCCACTTT.

The gene calls are TRBV19 and TRBJ2-3; D is undetermined. The CDR3 runs to 11 residues. The V end was cut by 5 bases, the J end by 4 bases, with 4 bases between. Germline lookup yields CDR1 LNHDA and CDR2 SQIVND (reference sequence). The CDR3 region has the DNA TGTGCCAGTAGTTCGGCAGATACGCAGTATTTT. Its protein product is CASSSADTQYF.

This chain connects TRBV19 to TRBJ1-1, with TRBD1 matching 7 bases. Per germline, CDR1 LNHDA and CDR2 SQIVND (reference sequence). The length of the CDR3 is 13 residues. Losses at the gene ends were 7 bases for V and 5 bases for J; bases not matched to a gene: 7. This chain's CDR3 is CASNRGRQTEAFF. For the CDR3, the DNA is TGTGCCAGTAACAGGGGTCGCCAAACTGAAGCTTTCTTT.

The V call is TRBV19, the J call TRBJ1-3; D may be TRBD1 (5 bases). CDR1 is LNHDA, CDR2 SQIVND, per germline (reference sequence). The V end was cut by 8 bases, the J end by 3 bases, with 11 bases between. This CDR3 comprises 13 residues. CDR3 nucleotides: TGTGCCAGTGCAACAGGCGTTGGAAACACCATATATTTT. Translation: CASATGVGNTIYF.

The genes are TRBV7-9 and TRBJ1-2, with a possible D match to TRBD1 (6 bases). Germline V CDR1 and CDR2: SEHNR, FQNEAQ (reference sequence). CDR3 length: 16 amino acids. Trimming took 3 bases from V and 7 from J, leaving 21 bases between them. The CDR3 bases are TGTGCCAGCAGCTTGTGGGGCGCGGACAGTGGCTCTGGCTACACCTTC. Its translation: CASSLWGADSGSGYTF.

The chain has TRBV3-1 (or the pseudogene TRBV3-2) and TRBJ2-1; 11 nucleotides align to TRBD2. With V trimmed by 8 bases and J by 4 bases, 4 bases remained unmatched. Germline values: CDR1 LGHDT, CDR2 YNNKEL (reference sequence). The CDR3 sequence is 14 residues long. The CDR3 protein is CASGLAGLYNEQFF. CDR3 DNA: TGTGCCAGCGGACTAGCGGGCCTATACAATGAGCAGTTCTTC.

This clone was recorded a few times. CDR3 residues: CASSPLGTAIGRSPLHF. CDR3 nucleotides: TGTGCCAGCAGTCCCCTCGGGACAGCTATCGGTCGTTCACCCCTCCACTTT. V is TRBV27 and J is TRBJ1-6; 7 positions match TRBD1. The V and J ends lost 5 bases and 9 bases, in that order; junction bases with no gene match: 16. The CDR3 extends over 17 amino acids. Germline CDR1 and CDR2: MNHEY and SMNVEV (reference sequence).